This TCR beta chain was captured by sequencing in a study of T cells in Graves' hyperthyroidism and ophthalmopathy. Study results and limitations: Separating ophthalmopathy from stable hyperthyroidism was achieved by a 13 V-J model.

This CDR3 spans 14 amino acids. Trimming cost V 1 base and J 3 bases, with 9 bases left between them. Per germline, CDR1 PRHDT and CDR2 FYEKMQ (reference sequence). Concerning this clonotype: Its antigen is as yet unknown.

Uncontrolled infections, other autoimmune diseases, pregnancy or lactation led to exclusion of patients. The blood sample was taken at first hyperthyroidism diagnosis, before any ophthalmopathy symptoms. The authors took PBMCs from 10 ml fresh peripheral blood. Using RNA transcripts as the source, TCR beta CDR3 regions were amplified. Primed by the HTBI set, a first-round RT-PCR was run on the TCR CDR3. Each CDR3 protein is one row after TCRdb ran MiXCR on the multiplex PCR reads. The table records around 280,000 distinct CDR3 sequences, 13% of them present only once. This receptor was taken from a woman aged 25-40 years with Graves' hyperthyroidism that later progressed to Graves' ophthalmopathy. Specimen: blood. This chain uses TRBV13 with TRBJ2-5, with unresolved D. In nucleotides, the CDR3 is TGTGCCAGCAGCTTAGTAGAGTCCGAAGAGACCCAGTACTTC. Translating gives CASSLVESEETQYF.